The 8 T cell receptor beta chains reported below all come from one sample, sequenced in a study of blood T cells in healthy people across ages. Then a second PCR, running roughly 7 to 11 cycles, was carried out with a sample-barcoded 5' primer and a J-beta primer mix. Each CDR3 protein gets one entry after TCRdb re-called the 5' RACE reads with MiXCR. The sample lists some 900,000 distinct CDR3 sequences, 48% occurring once. The source material was blood. The receptors were sampled from a man aged 25 to 40 in good health.

The chain uses TRBV7-9 and TRBJ2-4; 7 nucleotides line up with TRBD1. The assigned J gene may be wrong: the sequence end matches TRBJ2-5 better. This CDR3 comprises 14 residues. Germline values: CDR1 SEHNR, CDR2 FQNEAQ (reference sequence). CDR3 amino acids: CASRKVTGEETQYF. In nucleotides, the CDR3 is TGTGCCAGCAGGAAGGTAACAGGGGAAGAGACCCAGTACTTC.

This rearrangement joins TRBV11-2 to TRBJ2-1; the D gene is possibly TRBD2 (5 bases). V was clipped by 1 base and J by 4 bases, with 11 bases between them. Germline CDR1 SGHAT, CDR2 FQNNGV. The CDR3 has 15 amino acids. CDR3 bases: TGTGCCAGCAGCTTAGGGAGGCGTGGATACAATGAGCAGTTCTTC. Translating gives CASSLGRRGYNEQFF.

In its sample, this clonotype was seen once. No conserved phenylalanine or tryptophan ends this CDR3, so it is likely a read error. The V and J genes are TRBV13 and TRBJ2-3, with 9 bases that match TRBD2. The CDR3 is 16 amino acids. Looked up from germline, CDR1 is PRHDT and CDR2 is FYEKMQ (reference sequence). CDR3 coding DNA: TGTGCCAGCAGCTTGGCTAGCGGGGAGACCACAGAAACGCAGTATTTA. Translation: CASSLASGETTETQYL.

This clonotype was counted only a few times. J is TRBJ2-3 and V is TRBV4-1, with D possibly matching TRBD2 (7 bases). Germline V gene sequence: CDR1 MGHRA, CDR2 YSYEKL. This CDR3 comprises 14 residues. Between the trimmed V and J ends, which lost 3 bases and 7 bases, there was a span of 14 bases. Here the CDR3 reads CASSQVGGANTQYF. Here the CDR3 DNA reads TGCGCCAGCAGCCAGGTTGGGGGGGCGAATACGCAGTATTTT.

A few counts support this clonotype. The rearrangement joins TRBV20-1 to TRBJ2-7; 9 bases match TRBD1. The V segment lost 5 bases and the J segment 5 bases; nucleotides outside the gene matches: 13. The germline V gene has CDR1 DFQATT and CDR2 SNEGSKA (reference sequence). The CDR3 runs to 15 residues. CDR3: CSAPGGQGETDEQYF. CDR3 in DNA: TGCAGTGCTCCTGGGGGACAGGGTGAAACAGACGAGCAGTACTTC.

The chain has TRBV10-3 and TRBJ2-4; 9 bases map to TRBD1. Germline CDR1 reads ENHRY; CDR2 reads SYGVKD. V lost 8 bases to trimming and J lost 5 bases; unmatched junction nucleotides: 22. CDR3 length equals 19 residues. The CDR3 here is CAISINSGQGRTSENIQYF. In DNA, the CDR3 is TGTGCCATCTCCATCAATTCGGGACAGGGAAGGACAAGTGAAAACATTCAGTACTTC.

This clonotype was observed a handful of times. This chain connects TRBV7-2 to TRBJ1-5, with D possibly TRBD1 on 6 matching bases. The CDR3 covers 15 residues. Per the germline V gene, CDR1 is SGHTA and CDR2 is FQGNSA. V lost 0 bases and J 6 bases, leaving 12 bases between the germline ends. The CDR3 nucleotides are TGTGCCAGCAGCTTAGCTACAACAGGGAGTCAGCCCCAGCATTTT. Translated: CASSLATTGSQPQHF.

V and J are TRBV7-9 and TRBJ1-1; tentative D call: TRBD1 (5 bases). Per the germline V gene, CDR1 is SEHNR and CDR2 is FQNEAQ (reference sequence). Deletions cut 4 bases from V and 6 bases from J, with 12 bases between. The CDR3 contains 13 residues. The DNA for the CDR3 is TGTGCCAGCAGCTCCCCCGGGGCGGCTGAAGCTTTCTTT. It is translated as CASSSPGAAEAFF.